This T cell receptor (beta chain) derives from a study of blood T cell repertoires in COVID-19 (dated by TCRdb to about 2020). Concerning the study at large: Samples from collaborators originated in the United States, Italy and Spain and spanned both the acute and convalescent phases of COVID-19. Subjects who had been exposed to COVID-19, were actively infected with it, or had recovered from it provided the deeply sampled blood TCRbeta repertoires that made up the dataset. The repertoires were released in a freely available public database meant as a resource for research on the immune response to SARS-CoV-2. HLA class I and class II types, where available, came from metadata supplied by the sample provider rather than from assay-based typing. The prospective study material was composed of cDNA or gDNA derived from T cells, B-cell-depleted T cells, or PBMCs. Nearly every sample came with metadata listing a de-identified subject ID, COVID-19 status, age in years and sex. Samples came from the ongoing ImmuneRACE study (first 160 participants) plus 1,254 subjects from 6 global collaborators. Beyond this particular receptor, the publication reports: Clinical and demographic metadata were provided uncurated, with the amount varying by source and participant.

TCRbeta CDR3 regions were amplified from genomic DNA using the immunoSEQ Assay, a bias-controlled multiplex PCR. From the authors' description of their analysis: The number of nucleated cells in each sample was estimated from the amplification of reference gene primers within the assay. To quantify the absolute abundance of each unique TCRbeta CDR3 rearrangement, sequence reads were collapsed and filtered. For each sample, productive Simpson clonality was calculated by taking the square root of Simpson's diversity index across productive rearrangements. The clones in this table, taken by TCRdb from immuneACCESS, are in-frame only. Not every clone is retained; where verified, under half of the shortfall comes from an unresolved V gene, and the cause of the rest is unknown. That table gives V, J and clone size, and the DNA gave D and trimming. The sample data list some 150,000 clones, and about 90% of these were observed just once. The top ten clonotypes cover about 1.6% of the sample.

Of note for this clone: Its recognized antigen is unknown. No qualities accompany the bases; no much larger clone lies one base away.

The germline ends are 8 bases apart after V is trimmed by 5 bases and J by 1 base. The CDR3 contains 13 residues, cysteine and phenylalanine counted. The kept DNA is CDR3 alone, 39 bases in frame from the first base. CDR1 and CDR2 are read off the germline V gene as MDHEN and SYDVKM. The collaborating institutions used their own protocols to collect whole blood in K2EDTA tubes. For TCRbeta analysis, collaborator samples were shipped as frozen whole blood, as isolated PBMCs, or as DNA extracted from either sample type. This sequence uses TRBV28 and TRBJ1-2, with the D gene not clear enough to name. The sample consisted of peripheral blood. The TCR originated in a woman aged 55 to 70 with acute or convalescent COVID-19. The DNA sequence is TGTGCCAGCAGTCCACAGAGTAACTATGGCTACACCTTC. Its product reads: CASSPQSNYGYTF.